A few counts support the clone carrying this TCR beta chain. Its antigen is currently unknown. This sample is drawn from a study of T cell repertoires in cytomegalovirus infection. Study background: Well-studied HLA-B-restricted epitopes and recently identified HLA-C-restricted epitopes of CMV were both used in the study. Both CMV infection and a matching HLA type were indicated by public TCR beta signatures.

V lost 8 bases to trimming and J lost 1 base; unmatched junction nucleotides: 7. This CDR3 region has 14 residues. Germline V lookup: CDR1 LNHDA, CDR2 SQIVND (reference sequence). TCRdb processed the reads anew with MiXCR; each CDR3 protein has one entry. The table lists around 200,000 distinct CDR3 sequences, less than 50% of them singletons. The V call is TRBV19, the J call TRBJ1-1; TRBD1 aligns across 7 bases. Sequenced here: CD8+ T cells from cultured PBMCs, sampled from culture after CMV antigen stimulation. The sequence came from a human donor in good health (CMV status not recorded). Some clones in this sample may be carry-over from other donors' samples. CDR3 loop: CASDYGTANTEAFF. CDR3 in DNA: TGTGCCAGTGACTACGGGACAGCGAACACTGAAGCTTTCTTT.